The entry below gives a single T cell receptor beta chain sequence along with its context. Its target is unknown. The sample comes from a study of cytomegalovirus exposure and HLA in healthy donors. Regarding the study as a whole: Certain indistinguishable V segments, among them TRBV6-2 and TRBV6-3, were excluded. When a later analysis compared HLA-associated TCR beta chains with equally common others, the HLA-associated chains turned out to be more clonally expanded and to have lower generation probabilities.

A multiplex PCR was run with 60 Vbeta primers and 13 Jbeta primers. Some clones are missing from TCRdb's copy, which holds only in-frame ones; the method was immunoSEQ multiplex PCR. The table includes some 85,000 clones, about four fifths detected once. The CDR3 is 14 amino acids. Germline V gene data show CDR1 as MNHEY and CDR2 as SVGAGI. V was trimmed by 5 bases and J by 12 bases, leaving 19 bases between them. The chain combines TRBV6-5 with TRBJ1-4; D gene ambiguous. The sequence was obtained from a man aged 18 to 30 in good health and CMV-seronegative. Sequencing was performed on PBMCs. The CDR3 nucleotides are TGTGCCAGCAGTCGGGCAGGCCAACCGAGGGAACTGTTTTTT. Its translation is CASSRAGQPRELFF.